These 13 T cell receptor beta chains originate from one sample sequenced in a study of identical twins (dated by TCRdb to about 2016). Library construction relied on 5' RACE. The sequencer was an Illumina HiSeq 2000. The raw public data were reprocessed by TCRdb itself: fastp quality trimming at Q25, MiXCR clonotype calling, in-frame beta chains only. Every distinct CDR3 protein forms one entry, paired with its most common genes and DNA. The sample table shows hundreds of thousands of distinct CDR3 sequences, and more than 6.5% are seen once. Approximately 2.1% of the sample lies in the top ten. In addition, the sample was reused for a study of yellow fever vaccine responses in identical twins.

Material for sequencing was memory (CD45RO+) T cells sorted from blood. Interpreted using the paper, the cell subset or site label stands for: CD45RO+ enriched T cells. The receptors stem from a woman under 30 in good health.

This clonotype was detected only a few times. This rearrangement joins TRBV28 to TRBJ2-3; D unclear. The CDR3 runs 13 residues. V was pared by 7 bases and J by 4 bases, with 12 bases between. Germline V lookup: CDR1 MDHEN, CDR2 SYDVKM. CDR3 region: CASTGLGPDTQYF. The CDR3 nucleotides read TGTGCCAGCACGGGCCTAGGTCCAGATACGCAGTATTTT.

The CDR3 DNA reads as TGCGCCACCCAAAAGAACAGGGATAGTGAAGCTTTCTTT. It translates to CATQKNRDSEAFF. The chain recombines TRBV5-1 with TRBJ1-1; weak D call: TRBD1 (6 bases). V was pared by 9 bases and J by 7 bases, with 19 bases between. The CDR3 is made up of 13 amino acids. CDR1 SGHRS and CDR2 YFSETQ come from the germline V gene.

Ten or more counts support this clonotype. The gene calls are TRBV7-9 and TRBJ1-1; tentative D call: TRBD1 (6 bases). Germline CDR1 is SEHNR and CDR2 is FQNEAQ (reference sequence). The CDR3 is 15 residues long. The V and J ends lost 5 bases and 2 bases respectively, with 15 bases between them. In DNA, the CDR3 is TGTGCCAGCAGCCTAACAACAGGGTTAAACACTGAAGCTTTCTTT. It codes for CASSLTTGLNTEAFF.

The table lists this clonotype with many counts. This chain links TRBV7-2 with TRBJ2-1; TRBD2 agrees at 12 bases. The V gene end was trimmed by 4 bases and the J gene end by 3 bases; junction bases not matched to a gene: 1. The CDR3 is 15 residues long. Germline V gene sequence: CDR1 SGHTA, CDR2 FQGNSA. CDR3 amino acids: CASSWGLAGYNEQFF. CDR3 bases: TGTGCCAGCAGCTGGGGACTAGCGGGCTACAATGAGCAGTTCTTC.

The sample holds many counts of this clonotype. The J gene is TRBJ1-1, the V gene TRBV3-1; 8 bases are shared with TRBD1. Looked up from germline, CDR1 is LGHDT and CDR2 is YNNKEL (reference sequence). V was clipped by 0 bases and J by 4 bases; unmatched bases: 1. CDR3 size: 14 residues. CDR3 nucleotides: TGTGCCAGCAGCCAAGAGACAGGGGTCACTGAAGCTTTCTTT. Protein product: CASSQETGVTEAFF. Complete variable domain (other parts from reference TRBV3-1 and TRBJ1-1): DTAVSQTPKYLVTQMGNDKSIKCEQNLGHDTMYWYKQDSKKFLKIMFSYNNKELIINETVPNRFSPKSPDKAHLNLHINSLELGDSAVYFCASSQETGVTEAFFGQGTRLTVV.

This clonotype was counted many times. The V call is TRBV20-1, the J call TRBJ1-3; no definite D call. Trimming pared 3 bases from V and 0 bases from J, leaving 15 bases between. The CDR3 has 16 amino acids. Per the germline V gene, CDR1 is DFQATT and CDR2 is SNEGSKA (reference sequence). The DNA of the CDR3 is TGCAGTGCTAGTGATACCGGGCCCTTCTCTGGAAACACCATATATTTT. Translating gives CSASDTGPFSGNTIYF.

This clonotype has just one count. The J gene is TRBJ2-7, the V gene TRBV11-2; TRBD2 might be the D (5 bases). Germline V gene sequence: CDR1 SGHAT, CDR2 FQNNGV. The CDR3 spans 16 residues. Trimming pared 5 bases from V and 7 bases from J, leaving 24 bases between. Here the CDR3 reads CASSPVRGHLGIEQYF. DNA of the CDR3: TGTGCCAGCAGCCCCGTCCGGGGTCACTTGGGTATTGAGCAGTACTTC.

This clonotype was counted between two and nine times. The CDR3 DNA is TGCGCCAGCAGCTCTATAGACTACGAGCAGTACTTC. Translated, it gives CASSSIDYEQYF. This chain uses TRBV5-1 with TRBJ2-7; D gene unclear. Germline V gene data show CDR1 as SGHRS and CDR2 as YFSETQ. V lost 3 bases and J lost 3, with 7 bases in between. This CDR3 region has 12 residues.

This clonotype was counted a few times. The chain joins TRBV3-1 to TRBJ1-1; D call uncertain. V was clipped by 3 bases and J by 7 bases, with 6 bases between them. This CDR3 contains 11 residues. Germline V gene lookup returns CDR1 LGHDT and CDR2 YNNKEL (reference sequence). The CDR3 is CASSQRDEAFF. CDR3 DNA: TGTGCCAGCAGCCAGCGAGATGAAGCTTTCTTT.

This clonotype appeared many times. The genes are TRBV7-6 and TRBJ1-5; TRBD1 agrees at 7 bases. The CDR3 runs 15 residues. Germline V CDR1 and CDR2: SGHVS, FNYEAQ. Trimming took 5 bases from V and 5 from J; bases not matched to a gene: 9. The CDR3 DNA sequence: TGTGCCAGCAGCCGTCGTTCCACAGGGGATCAGCCCCAGCATTTT. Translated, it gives CASSRRSTGDQPQHF.

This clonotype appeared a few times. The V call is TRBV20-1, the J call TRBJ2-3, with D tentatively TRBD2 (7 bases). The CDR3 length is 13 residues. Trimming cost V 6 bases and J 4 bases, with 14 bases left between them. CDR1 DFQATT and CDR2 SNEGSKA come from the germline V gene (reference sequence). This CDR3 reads CSAPGGGADTQYF. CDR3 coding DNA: TGCAGTGCGCCGGGGGGCGGGGCAGATACGCAGTATTTT.

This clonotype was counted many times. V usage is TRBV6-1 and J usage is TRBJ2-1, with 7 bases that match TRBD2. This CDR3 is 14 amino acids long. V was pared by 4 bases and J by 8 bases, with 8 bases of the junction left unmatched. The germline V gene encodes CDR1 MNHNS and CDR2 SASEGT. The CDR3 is CASSGSGQADEQFF. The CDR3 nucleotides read TGTGCCAGCAGTGGTAGCGGGCAGGCGGATGAGCAGTTCTTC.

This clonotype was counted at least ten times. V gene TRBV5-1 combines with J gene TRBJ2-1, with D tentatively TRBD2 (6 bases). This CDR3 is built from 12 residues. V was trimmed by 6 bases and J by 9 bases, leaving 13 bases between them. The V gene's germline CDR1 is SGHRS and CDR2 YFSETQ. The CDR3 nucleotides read TGCGCCAGCAACCGGGAGCTTGGTGAGCAGTTCTTC. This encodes CASNRELGEQFF.